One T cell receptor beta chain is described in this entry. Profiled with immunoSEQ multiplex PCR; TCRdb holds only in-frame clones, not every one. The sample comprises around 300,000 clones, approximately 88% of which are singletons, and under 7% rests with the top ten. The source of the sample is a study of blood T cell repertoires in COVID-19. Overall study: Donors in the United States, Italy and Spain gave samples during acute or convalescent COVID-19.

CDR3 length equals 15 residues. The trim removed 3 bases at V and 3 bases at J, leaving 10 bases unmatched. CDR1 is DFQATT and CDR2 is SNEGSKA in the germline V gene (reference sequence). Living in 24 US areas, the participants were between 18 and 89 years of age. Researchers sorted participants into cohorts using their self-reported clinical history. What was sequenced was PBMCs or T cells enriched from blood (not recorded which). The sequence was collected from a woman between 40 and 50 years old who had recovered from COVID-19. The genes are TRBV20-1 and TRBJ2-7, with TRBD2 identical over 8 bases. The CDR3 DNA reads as TGCAGTGCTAGTCCGAGCGGGAGCCACCACTACGAGCAGTACTTC. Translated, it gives CSASPSGSHHYEQYF.